The T cell receptor beta chain under discussion was sequenced for a study of PD-1 blockade in mismatch repair-deficient tumors. At the level of the study: All were previously treated, progressing patients with approximately 12 mismatch repair-deficient cancer types.

The method was immunoSEQ multiplex PCR; TCRdb's version includes in-frame clones alone and lacks a portion of them. The sample lists some 120,000 clones; about 88% were seen once. This CDR3 is built from 14 residues. CDR1 is MNHEY and CDR2 is SVGAGI in the germline V gene. The V gene lost 2 bases and the J gene lost 4 bases, with 10 bases spanning the gap. Mismatch repair deficiency was confirmed in all patients, by PCR or immunohistochemistry. The sequence derives from an adult with mismatch repair-deficient cancer. The sequenced sample was peripheral blood, obtained 44 weeks after starting pembrolizumab. This rearrangement joins TRBV6-5 to TRBJ2-3; D may be TRBD1 (6 bases). The CDR3 coding sequence is TGTGCCAGCAGTTACGAACAGGGTTCAGATACGCAGTATTTT. Translated, it gives CASSYEQGSDTQYF.